This section outlines one T cell receptor (beta chain) sequence together with its context. Its antigen is still unknown. No base qualities exist here, and no much larger clone lies one base off it. In light of the paper, this sample's time point label describes: pretreatment peripheral blood. The cohort included 25 to 30 patients with locally advanced or metastatic urothelial carcinoma who were treated at Memorial Sloan Kettering on a trial protocol. Peripheral blood mononuclear cells were collected pretreatment and during treatment, with between 1 and 8 total time points obtained per patient. The Qiagen DNeasy Blood extraction kit was used to purify genomic DNA from total PBMCs and tumor samples. Collected pretreatment and during treatment, PBMCs were isolated and stored as previously described. This sample is part of a study of PD-L1 blockade in urothelial cancer (dated by TCRdb to the late 2010s). About the investigation overall: Therapy was started in the mid-2010s for all patients, and atezolizumab 1,200 mg was administered intravenously every 3 weeks. About 90% of the roughly 30 patients were identified as males with urothelial cancer of bladder origin, and a prior smoking history was reported by 18 of 29 patients. Patients had an ECOG performance status of 0 or 1 and had received between 0 and 3 prior chemotherapy regimens. Blood samples were analyzed at 3 weeks after treatment start (second dose) and at 6 weeks after treatment start. A median of about 150,000 T cells and 65,000 to 90,000 unique TCRs was obtained from blood samples, and a median clonality of approximately 0.08 was observed. Somatic, immune and clinical correlates of response to PD-L1 blockade with atezolizumab in urothelial cancer were the focus of an exploratory multi-omic analysis. Pretreatment tumor samples, along with matched peripheral blood collected serially before and after atezolizumab treatment, underwent TCR sequencing. Durable clinical benefit meant progression-free survival longer than 6 months, and TCR features were also tested against progression-free and overall survival. In the same patients who had TCR sequencing, pretreatment tumors also underwent whole exome sequencing and RNA sequencing. Durable clinical benefit was achieved by nine patients and was not achieved by 20 patients. Pretreatment blood TCR-seq was available for 30 or so patients, at least one posttreatment blood collection was obtained for 25 or so patients, and tumor TCR-seq was available for 25 or so patients. General study outcomes and caveats: Improved progression-free and overall survival was found to be associated with pretreatment peripheral blood TCR clonality below the median. Small sample size (n ≈ 29) and many exploratory analyses mean the results are intended to be hypothesis-generating. Patients with durable benefit showed greater expansion of tumor-associated TCR clones in peripheral blood 3 weeks after starting treatment (n ≈ 20, p = 0.022).

Each PCR received spiked-in synthetic TCR analog templates so that absolute template abundance could be estimated from read counts. The immunoSEQ assay was used to amplify TCRbeta CDR3 regions from genomic DNA with bias-controlled V and J gene primers. Sequencing of rearranged TCRbeta segments was done at approximately 20X coverage. In the original analysis: Clustering was used to correct sequencing errors, and CDR3s were annotated against IMGT so that V, D and J genes could be assigned. Downstream analyses used only productive TCRbeta rearrangements, leaving out any out-of-frame or stop-codon sequences. Clonality was computed as one minus Shannon entropy normalized by the log of the number of unique productive sequences. Fisher's exact test with Benjamini-Hochberg correction, at a threshold of adjusted p below 0.01, was used to find clones that differed between time points or between blood and tumor. In TCRdb, the immuneACCESS table is reduced to in-frame sequences with V and J assigned. These tables do not hold every clone; where another copy was compared, an unresolved V gene accounts for under half, and the others remain unexplained. V, J and clone size are taken as reported in that table, and D and trimming were inferred from the DNA itself. The sample table lists around 100,000 clones, around 87% of them with a count of one. In total, the top ten clones hold roughly 2% of the sample.

CDR1 SGHTA and CDR2 FQGNSA were looked up in the germline V gene. The CDR3 spans 13 residues, from the cysteine through the phenylalanine. Just CDR3 DNA is preserved here, 39 bases in frame from base 1. At the junction V is shortened by 5 bases and J by 6 bases, with 14 bases in between. The chain is encoded by TRBV7-2 joined to TRBJ2-7, and possibly TRBD1, on 5 matching bases. The input for sequencing was PBMCs, taken around atezolizumab (anti-PD-L1) treatment. This TCR derives from a man aged 55-75 years with urothelial cancer. The base sequence is TGTGCCAGCAGCGTCGCAGGGATGGGCGAGCAGTACTTC. It translates to CASSVAGMGEQYF.